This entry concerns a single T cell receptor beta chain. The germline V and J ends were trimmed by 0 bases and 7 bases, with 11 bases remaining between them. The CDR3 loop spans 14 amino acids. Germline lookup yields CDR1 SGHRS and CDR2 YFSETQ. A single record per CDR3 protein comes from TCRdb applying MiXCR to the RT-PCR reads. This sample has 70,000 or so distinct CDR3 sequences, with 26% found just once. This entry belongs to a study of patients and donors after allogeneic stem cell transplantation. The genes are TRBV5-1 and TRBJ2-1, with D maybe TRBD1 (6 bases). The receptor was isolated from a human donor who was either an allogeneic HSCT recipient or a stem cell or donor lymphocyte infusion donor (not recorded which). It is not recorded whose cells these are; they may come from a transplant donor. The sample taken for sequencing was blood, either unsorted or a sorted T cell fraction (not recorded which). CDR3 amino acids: CASSLGQGSNEQFF. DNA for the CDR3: TGCGCCAGCAGCTTGGGCCAGGGGTCTAATGAGCAGTTCTTC.